The 26 T cell receptor beta chains given below trace back to one sample, sequenced in a study of T cell repertoires in cytomegalovirus infection (dated by TCRdb to the late 2010s). The antigens these receptors bind are not known. The treatment or condition label of this sample denotes: in vitro stimulation with specific CMV peptide epitopes to enrich CMV-specific T cells. The run used an Illumina HiSeq 1500. TCRdb redid the processing of the public reads, applying fastp at Q25 and MiXCR, and retained in-frame beta chains. Every CDR3 protein is listed once, alongside the most common genes and DNA of its rows. The sample contains around 570,000 distinct CDR3 sequences, roughly 43% of them found a single time. The top ten constitute 48% of the sample. The input for sequencing was cultured PBMCs, taken from culture after CMV antigen stimulation. The receptors were gathered from a human donor in good health (CMV status not recorded). Some clones in this sample may be carry-over from other donors' samples.

This clonotype was picked up one time. The J gene is TRBJ1-1, the V gene TRBV5-1; perhaps TRBD1 as D (5 bases). Germline V gene sequence: CDR1 SGHRS, CDR2 YFSETQ. The CDR3 runs to 14 residues. V shed 1 base and J shed 7 bases, with 14 bases lying between them. This CDR3 is CASSLMGPDLEAFF. The CDR3, as DNA: TGCGCCAGCAGCTTGATGGGACCCGACCTTGAAGCTTTCTTT.

The DNA of the CDR3 is TGTGCCAGTCCCTCTGGGGCCAACGTCCTGACTTTC. Encoded protein: CASPSGANVLTF. The chain has TRBV19 and TRBJ2-6; D remains ambiguous. The CDR3 covers 12 residues. The V gene's germline CDR1 is LNHDA and CDR2 SQIVND (reference sequence). The V and J ends lost 8 bases and 0 bases respectively, with 2 bases between them. Drawing the rest from reference TRBV19 and TRBJ2-6, the complete variable domain is DGGITQSPKYLFRKEGQNVTLSCEQNLNHDAMYWYRQDPGQGLRLIYYSQIVNDFQKGDIAEGYSVSREKKESFPLTVTSAQKNPTAFYLCASPSGANVLTFGAGSRLTVL.

This clonotype was detected many times. The CDR3 sequence: CASSLAGGGNIQYF. For the CDR3, the DNA is TGTGCCAGCAGCTTGGCGGGAGGTGGAAACATTCAGTACTTC. The rearrangement links TRBV7-2 to TRBJ2-4; 8 nucleotides line up with TRBD2. CDR1 and CDR2 from the germline V gene are SGHTA and FQGNSA. V lost 3 bases, J lost 6 bases, and 4 bases stayed unmatched. The CDR3 has 14 residues.

In the case of this clonotype: Being one base from a much bigger clone, this may be a read error. The chain couples TRBV7-2 to TRBJ2-3, with no clear D. Trimming took 5 bases from V and 2 from J, leaving 5 bases between them. Germline CDR1 is SGHTA and CDR2 is FQGNSA. The CDR3 has 12 amino acids. For the CDR3, the DNA is TGTGCCAGCAGCATCGACACAGATACGCAGTATTTT. Protein: CASSIDTDTQYF.

This clonotype showed up just a few times. The chain combines TRBV7-6 with TRBJ2-1; D is undetermined. V was trimmed by 2 bases and J by 0 bases, leaving 11 bases between them. The CDR3 is made up of 16 amino acids. Germline V gene data show CDR1 as SGHVS and CDR2 as FNYEAQ. This CDR3 reads CASSLHSRSSYNEQFF. The DNA for the CDR3 is TGTGCCAGCAGCTTACATAGCCGGAGCTCCTACAATGAGCAGTTCTTC.

This clonotype was seen a few times. The chain employs TRBV7-2 and TRBJ1-4; possibly TRBD1 for D (6 bases). The CDR3 is 15 residues long. The V gene lost 1 base and the J gene lost 7 bases, with 13 bases spanning the gap. Germline V gene data show CDR1 as SGHTA and CDR2 as FQGNSA. The CDR3 loop is CASSLDGWGAEKLFF. The DNA of the CDR3 is TGTGCCAGCAGCTTAGACGGTTGGGGGGCTGAAAAACTGTTTTTT.

This clonotype has a handful of counts. This chain uses TRBV7-9 with TRBJ2-5; D perhaps matches TRBD2 (6 bases). This CDR3 region has 12 residues. Germline CDR1 is SEHNR and CDR2 is FQNEAQ (reference sequence). V was cut by 4 bases and J by 10 bases, with 13 bases left in between. The CDR3 DNA follows: TGTGCCAGCAGCTCAAGCCAGGAGGGCCAGTACTTC. As protein: CASSSSQEGQYF. Drawing the rest from reference TRBV7-9 and TRBJ2-5, the complete variable domain is DTGVSQNPRHKITKRGQNVTFRCDPISEHNRLYWYRQTLGQGPEFLTYFQNEAQLEKSRLLSDRFSAERPKGSFSTLEIQRTEQGDSAMYLCASSSSQEGQYFGPGTRLLVL.

The gene calls are TRBV7-2 and TRBJ1-5, with D possibly TRBD1 on 6 matching bases. From germline, CDR1 is SGHTA and CDR2 FQGNSA. Trimming shortened V by 5 bases and J by 4 bases, and 12 bases separated the two germline ends. The CDR3 is 14 residues long. The CDR3 region has the DNA TGTGCCAGCAGCCCATGGACAGATAATCAGCCCCAGCATTTT. As protein: CASSPWTDNQPQHF.

This clonotype has only a few counts. This chain joins TRBV7-6 and TRBJ2-3, with 10 bases identical to TRBD2. CDR3 length equals 15 residues. Germline lookup yields CDR1 SGHVS and CDR2 FNYEAQ. J lost 4 bases, V lost 8 bases, and 9 bases had no gene match. In nucleotides, the CDR3 is TGTGCCAGCTCTCCTAGCGGGAGTATCCCAGATACGCAGTATTTT. Its protein product is CASSPSGSIPDTQYF. Using reference TRBV7-6 and TRBJ2-3 for the parts outside the CDR3, the full variable domain is GAGVSQSPRYKVTKRGQDVALRCDPISGHVSLYWYRQALGQGPEFLTYFNYEAQQDKSGLPNDRFSAERPEGSISTLTIQRTEQRDSAMYRCASSPSGSIPDTQYFGPGTRLTVL.

The chain has TRBV19 and TRBJ2-7; TRBD1 or TRBD2 may be the D gene (5 bases each). Trimming stripped 3 bases from V and 5 bases from J, with 17 bases between. Germline V gene data show CDR1 as LNHDA and CDR2 as SQIVND (reference sequence). The CDR3 is 15 amino acids. CDR3 loop: CASSISSNRGHEQYF. The CDR3 bases are TGTGCCAGTAGTATCTCCAGTAATCGGGGCCACGAGCAGTACTTC.

The V and J genes are TRBV2 and TRBJ2-3, with D possibly TRBD2 on 5 matching bases. There are 13 residues in the CDR3. Germline assignment: CDR1 SNHLY and CDR2 FYNNEI. Trimming shortened V by 11 bases and J by 5 bases, and 17 bases separated the two germline ends. CDR3 in amino acids: CASERLVGDTQYF. The DNA for the CDR3 is TGTGCCTCGGAGCGGCTTGTAGGAGATACGCAGTATTTT. The whole variable domain, filled in from reference TRBV2 and TRBJ2-3, reads EPEVTQTPSHQVTQMGQEVILRCVPISNHLYFYWYRQILGQKVEFLVSFYNNEISEKSEIFDDQFSVERPDGSNFTLKIRSTKLEDSAMYFCASERLVGDTQYFGPGTRLTVL.

The rearrangement uses TRBV6-6 and TRBJ2-3; 7 bases align to TRBD2. With 1 base clipped from V and 0 bases from J, the junction kept 1 base outside the gene matches. This CDR3 contains 15 residues. Per germline, CDR1 MNHNY and CDR2 SVGAGI (reference sequence). CDR3 DNA: TGTGCCAGCAGTTACTATAGCGGGAGCACAGATACGCAGTATTTT. It is translated as CASSYYSGSTDTQYF.

This rearrangement joins TRBV6-1 to TRBJ2-4, with unresolved D. Germline V CDR1 and CDR2: MNHNS, SASEGT. The V end lost 2 bases, the J end lost 5 bases, and 10 bases lay between the germline ends. CDR3 length: 14 amino acids. CDR3 region: CASSERQPENIQYF. As DNA, the CDR3 is TGTGCCAGCAGTGAAAGGCAGCCCGAAAACATTCAGTACTTC.

This clonotype was seen ten or more times. This sequence joins TRBV12-3 or TRBV12-4 and TRBJ2-2; D possibly corresponds to TRBD2 (6 bases). The CDR3 is 12 residues long. The V gene lost 6 bases and the J gene lost 5 bases, with 7 bases spanning the gap. The chain's CDR3 is CASSRGTGELFF. The CDR3 coding sequence is TGTGCCAGCAGCCGGGGGACCGGGGAGCTGTTTTTT.

The chain joins TRBV7-9 to TRBJ2-5; the match to TRBD1 covers 9 bases. The CDR3 totals 16 residues. Germline trimming cut 5 bases from V and 0 bases from J; bases unmatched to any gene: 7. Germline lookup yields CDR1 SEHNR and CDR2 FQNEAQ (reference sequence). CDR3 nucleotide sequence: TGTGCCAGCAGCCTGGGACAGGGAGTGTACCAAGAGACCCAGTACTTC. Protein: CASSLGQGVYQETQYF.

This clonotype showed up just a few times. The V gene is TRBV7-9, the J gene TRBJ2-1; the D is unclear. CDR3 size: 16 residues. Germline V gene lookup returns CDR1 SEHNR and CDR2 FQNEAQ (reference sequence). V was cut by 5 bases and J by 0 bases, with 14 bases left in between. This chain's CDR3 is CASSTRGTSSYNEQFF. Written as DNA, the CDR3 is TGTGCCAGCAGCACCCGTGGCACGAGCTCCTACAATGAGCAGTTCTTC. The whole variable domain, filled in from reference TRBV7-9 and TRBJ2-1, reads DTGVSQNPRHKITKRGQNVTFRCDPISEHNRLYWYRQTLGQGPEFLTYFQNEAQLEKSRLLSDRFSAERPKGSFSTLEIQRTEQGDSAMYLCASSTRGTSSYNEQFFGPGTRLTVL.

This clonotype has at least ten counts. This chain joins TRBV6-1 and TRBJ2-1; 11 nucleotides match TRBD2. This CDR3 has 14 residues. Germline CDR1 reads MNHNS; CDR2 reads SASEGT. The V segment lost 6 bases and the J segment 4 bases; nucleotides outside the gene matches: 2. This chain's CDR3 is CASSRTSGYNEQFF. CDR3 bases: TGTGCCAGCAGCCGGACTAGCGGGTACAATGAGCAGTTCTTC.

The rearrangement joins TRBV20-1 to TRBJ1-4; 7 bases map to TRBD1. The CDR3 runs to 13 residues. In germline, CDR1 is DFQATT, CDR2 SNEGSKA (reference sequence). V shed 0 bases and J 7 bases; nucleotides not matched to a gene: 2. CDR3 protein: CSARDQGVEKLFF. The CDR3 DNA reads as TGCAGTGCTAGAGATCAGGGGGTTGAAAAACTGTTTTTT.

This rearrangement joins TRBV7-9 to TRBJ1-2; D is unclear. With 2 bases removed from V and 7 bases from J, the gap between germline ends came to 11 bases. This CDR3 has 13 amino acids. The germline CDR1 and CDR2 sequences are SEHNR and FQNEAQ (reference sequence). The CDR3 protein is CASSLQELSGYTF. CDR3 bases: TGTGCCAGCAGCTTACAGGAGCTGAGTGGCTACACCTTC. The whole variable domain, filled in from reference TRBV7-9 and TRBJ1-2, reads DTGVSQNPRHKITKRGQNVTFRCDPISEHNRLYWYRQTLGQGPEFLTYFQNEAQLEKSRLLSDRFSAERPKGSFSTLEIQRTEQGDSAMYLCASSLQELSGYTFGSGTRLTVV.

This chain connects TRBV20-1 to TRBJ2-1; D unresolved. V was clipped by 1 base and J by 9 bases, with 4 bases between them. The CDR3 length is 10 residues. Germline values: CDR1 DFQATT, CDR2 SNEGSKA (reference sequence). The CDR3 DNA reads TGCAGTGCTAGAGTCGGTGAGCAGTTCTTC. This codes for CSARVGEQFF.

This CDR3 reads CASSPHRENTEAFF. The CDR3 DNA reads TGTGCCAGCAGCCCCCATAGGGAGAACACTGAAGCTTTCTTT. V gene TRBV7-2 combines with J gene TRBJ1-1; no firm D call. This CDR3 is 14 amino acids long. Germline V lookup: CDR1 SGHTA, CDR2 FQGNSA. The V gene lost 5 bases and the J gene lost 1 base, with 11 bases spanning the gap.

Ten or more counts support this clonotype. The J gene is TRBJ2-2, the V gene TRBV7-2, with D possibly being TRBD2 (6 bases). The CDR3 runs 15 residues. Germline V gene lookup returns CDR1 SGHTA and CDR2 FQGNSA. V was pared by 6 bases and J by 0 bases, with 11 bases between. The CDR3 spells CASRSGGTNTGELFF. CDR3 DNA: TGTGCCAGCAGGTCCGGGGGTACGAACACCGGGGAGCTGTTTTTT. Variable domain in full (rest from reference TRBV7-2 and TRBJ2-2): GAGVSQSPSNKVTEKGKDVELRCDPISGHTALYWYRQSLGQGLEFLIYFQGNSAPDKSGLPSDRFSAERTGGSVSTLTIQRTQQEDSAVYLCASRSGGTNTGELFFGEGSRLTVL.

The chain carries TRBV18 and TRBJ2-1; D is undetermined. Per germline, CDR1 KGHSH and CDR2 LQKENI. The CDR3 runs to 16 residues. The V end was cut by 0 bases, the J end by 9 bases, with 18 bases between. As DNA, the CDR3 is TGTGCCAGCTCACCACCGTCCCAGCCGCGCTCCGGTGAGCAGTTCTTC. It encodes CASSPPSQPRSGEQFF.

This clonotype was picked up a small number of times. The V gene is TRBV11-2, the J gene TRBJ2-1; D is perhaps TRBD2 (6 bases). The germline gives CDR1 SGHAT, CDR2 FQNNGV. This CDR3 comprises 16 residues. The V end lost 5 bases, the J end lost 0 bases, and 14 bases lay between the germline ends. CDR3 loop: CASSQKKRASYNEQFF. The CDR3 coding sequence is TGTGCCAGCAGCCAAAAAAAGCGGGCCTCCTACAATGAGCAGTTCTTC.

The genes are TRBV19 and TRBJ2-1; 8 nucleotides align to TRBD2. Looked up from germline, CDR1 is LNHDA and CDR2 is SQIVND (reference sequence). The V gene end was trimmed by 10 bases and the J gene end by 5 bases; junction bases not matched to a gene: 10. The CDR3 extends over 14 amino acids. CDR3 coding DNA: TGTGCCACCTCTCGGGGGGGGTTGAACAATGAGCAGTTCTTC. Translating it yields CATSRGGLNNEQFF.

CDR3 sequence: CAISEAASGLGSHEQFF. DNA for the CDR3: TGTGCCATCAGTGAGGCCGCTTCGGGACTAGGTTCTCATGAGCAGTTCTTC. V is TRBV10-3 and J is TRBJ2-1, with 8 bases identical to TRBD2. The junction had 14 bases not matched to a gene; V was cut back by 2 bases and J by 8 bases. Germline V gene lookup returns CDR1 ENHRY and CDR2 SYGVKD. The CDR3 extends over 17 amino acids.